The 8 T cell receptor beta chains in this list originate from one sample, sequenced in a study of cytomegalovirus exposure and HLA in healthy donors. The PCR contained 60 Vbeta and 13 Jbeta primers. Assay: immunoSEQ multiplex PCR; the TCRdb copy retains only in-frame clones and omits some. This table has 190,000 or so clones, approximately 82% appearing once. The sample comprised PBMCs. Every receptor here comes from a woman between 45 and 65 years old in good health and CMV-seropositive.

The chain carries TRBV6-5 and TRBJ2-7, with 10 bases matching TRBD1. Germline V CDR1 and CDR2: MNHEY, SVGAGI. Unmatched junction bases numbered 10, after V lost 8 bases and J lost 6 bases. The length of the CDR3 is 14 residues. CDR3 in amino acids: CASFAPGQGREQYF. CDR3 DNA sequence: TGTGCCAGCTTCGCCCCGGGACAGGGGCGCGAGCAGTACTTC.

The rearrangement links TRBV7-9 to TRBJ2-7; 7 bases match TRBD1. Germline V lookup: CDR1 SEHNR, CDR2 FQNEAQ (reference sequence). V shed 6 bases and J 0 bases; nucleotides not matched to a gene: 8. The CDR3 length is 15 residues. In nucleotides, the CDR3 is TGTGCCAGCAGTTCCAAACAGGGGCCCTCCTACGAGCAGTACTTC. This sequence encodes CASSSKQGPSYEQYF.

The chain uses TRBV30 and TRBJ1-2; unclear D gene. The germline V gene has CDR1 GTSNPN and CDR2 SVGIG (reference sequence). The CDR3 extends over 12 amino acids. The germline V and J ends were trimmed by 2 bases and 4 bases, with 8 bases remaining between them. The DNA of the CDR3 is TGTGCCTGGAGTCCCTCTAGCTATGGCTACACCTTC. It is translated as CAWSPSSYGYTF.

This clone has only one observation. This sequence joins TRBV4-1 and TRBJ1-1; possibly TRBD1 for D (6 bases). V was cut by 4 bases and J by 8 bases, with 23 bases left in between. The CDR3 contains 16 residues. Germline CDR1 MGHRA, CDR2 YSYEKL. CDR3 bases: TGCGCCAGCAGCCGCTCACTGGGGGACACTAGGGGGGAAGCTTTCTTT. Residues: CASSRSLGDTRGEAFF.

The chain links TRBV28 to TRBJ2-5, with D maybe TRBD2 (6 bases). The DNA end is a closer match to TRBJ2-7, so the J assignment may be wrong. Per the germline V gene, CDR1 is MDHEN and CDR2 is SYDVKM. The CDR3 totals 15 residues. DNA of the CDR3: TGTGCCAGCAGCCCTTCGCGGGGTATGAAATACGAGCAGTACTTC. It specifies CASSPSRGMKYEQYF.

This chain's CDR3 is CASSQRRAFSGNTIYF. CDR3 DNA: TGCGCCAGCAGCCAACGCCGTGCGTTCTCTGGAAACACCATATATTTT. The J gene is TRBJ1-3, the V gene TRBV4-3; no clear D. The CDR3 extends over 16 amino acids. V lost 2 bases and J 0 bases, leaving 11 bases between the germline ends. Germline V gene lookup returns CDR1 LGHNA and CDR2 YSLEER.

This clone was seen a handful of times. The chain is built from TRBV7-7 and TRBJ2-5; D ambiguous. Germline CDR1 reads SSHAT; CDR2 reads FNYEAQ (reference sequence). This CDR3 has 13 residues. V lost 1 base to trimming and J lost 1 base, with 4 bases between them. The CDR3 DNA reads TGTGCCAGCAGCTTAGACAGCCAAGAGACCCAGTACTTC. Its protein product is CASSLDSQETQYF.

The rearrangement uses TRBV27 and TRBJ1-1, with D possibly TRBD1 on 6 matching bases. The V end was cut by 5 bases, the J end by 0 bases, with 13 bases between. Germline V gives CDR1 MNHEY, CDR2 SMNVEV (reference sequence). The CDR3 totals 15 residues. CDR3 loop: CASSQRQVMNTEAFF. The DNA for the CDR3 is TGTGCCAGCAGTCAACGACAGGTCATGAACACTGAAGCTTTCTTT.